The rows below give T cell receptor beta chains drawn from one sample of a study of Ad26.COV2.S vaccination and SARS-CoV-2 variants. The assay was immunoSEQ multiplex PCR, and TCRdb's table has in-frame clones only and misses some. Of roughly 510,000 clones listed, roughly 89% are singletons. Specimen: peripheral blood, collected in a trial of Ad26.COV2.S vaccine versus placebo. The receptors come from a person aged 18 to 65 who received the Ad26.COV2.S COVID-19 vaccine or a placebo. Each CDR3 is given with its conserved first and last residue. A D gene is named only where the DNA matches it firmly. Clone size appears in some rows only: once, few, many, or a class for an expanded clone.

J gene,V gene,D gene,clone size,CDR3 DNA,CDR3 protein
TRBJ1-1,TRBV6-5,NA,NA,TGTGCCAGCAGTTACCTTCCGAGGACTGAAGCTTTCTTT,CASSYLPRTEAFF
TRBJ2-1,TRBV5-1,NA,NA,TGCGCCAGCAGTAGGACAGAGGTCAATGAGCAGTTCTTC,CASSRTEVNEQFF
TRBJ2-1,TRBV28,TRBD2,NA,TGTGCCAGCAGCTCCCGACTAGCGGGAGCCTCCTACAATGAGCAGTTCTTC,CASSSRLAGASYNEQFF
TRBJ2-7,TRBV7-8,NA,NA,TGTGCCAGCAGCCGGACGGGGAAAGCCTACGAGCAGTACTTC,CASSRTGKAYEQYF
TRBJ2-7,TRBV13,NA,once,TGTGCCAGCAGCTCTGTTACGGGAGAGCAGTACTTC,CASSSVTGEQYF
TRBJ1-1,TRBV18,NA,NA,TGTGCCAGCTCACCTATCGGCGGGACGGGCTTTTCTGAAGCTTTCTTT,CASSPIGGTGFSEAFF
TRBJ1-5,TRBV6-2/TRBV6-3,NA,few,TGTGCCAGCAGTCATCTGGGAAGCAATCAGCCCCAGCATTTT,CASSHLGSNQPQHF
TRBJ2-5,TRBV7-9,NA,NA,TGTGCCAGCATGAGACAGGGAGGAGAGACCCAGTACTTC,CASMRQGGETQYF
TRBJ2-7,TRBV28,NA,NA,TGTGCCAGCAGAAAGTCGGGGACTCTTTCCTACGAGCAGTACTTC,CASRKSGTLSYEQYF
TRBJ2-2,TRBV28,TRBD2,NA,TGTGCCAGCAGTTTCATGGTCGGACTAGCGAACGGGGAGCTGTTTTTT,CASSFMVGLANGELFF
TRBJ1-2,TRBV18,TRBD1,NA,TGTGCCAGCTCACCAGTGGCAGGGGGCGATGGCTACACCTTC,CASSPVAGGDGYTF
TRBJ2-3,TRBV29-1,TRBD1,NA,TGCAGTGTAGGGGGACGACAGGGGGCTGGGACAGATACGCAGTATTTT,CSVGGRQGAGTDTQYF
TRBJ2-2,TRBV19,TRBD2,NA,TGTGCCAGTAACTGGGCGGGGGCCGGGGAGCTGTTTTTT,CASNWAGAGELFF
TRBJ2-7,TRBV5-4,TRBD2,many,TGTGCCAGCAGCTTGTCGCGACTAGCGGGAGAGGAGCAGTACTTC,CASSLSRLAGEEQYF
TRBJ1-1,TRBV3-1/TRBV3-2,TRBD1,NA,TGTGCCAGCAGCCCTAAGGGACAGGGTAACACTGAAGCTTTCTTT,CASSPKGQGNTEAFF
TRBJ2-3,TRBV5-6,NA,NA,TGTGCCAGCAGCTTCGTCTCACGTACAGATACGCAGTATTTT,CASSFVSRTDTQYF
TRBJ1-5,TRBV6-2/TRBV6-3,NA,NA,TGTGCCAGCAGTTACCAGGGGTCGTCGAGCAATCAGCCCCAGCATTTT,CASSYQGSSSNQPQHF
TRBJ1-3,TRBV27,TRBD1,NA,TGTGCCAGCAGTTTATTGGGACAGGGAAAGGGAAACACCATATATTTT,CASSLLGQGKGNTIYF